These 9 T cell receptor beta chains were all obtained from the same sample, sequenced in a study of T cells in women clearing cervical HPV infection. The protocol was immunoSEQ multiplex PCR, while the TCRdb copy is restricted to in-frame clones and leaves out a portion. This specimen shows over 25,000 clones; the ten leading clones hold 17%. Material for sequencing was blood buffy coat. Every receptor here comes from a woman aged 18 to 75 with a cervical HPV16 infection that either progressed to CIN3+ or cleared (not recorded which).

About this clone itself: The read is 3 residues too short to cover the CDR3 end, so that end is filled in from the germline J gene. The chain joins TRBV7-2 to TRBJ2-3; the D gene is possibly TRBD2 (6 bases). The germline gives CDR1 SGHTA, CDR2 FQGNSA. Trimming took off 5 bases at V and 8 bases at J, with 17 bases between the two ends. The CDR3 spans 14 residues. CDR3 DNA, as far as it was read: TGTGCCAGCAGCCTCGGGGGTGATGGGCGTACG. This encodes CASSLGGDGRT. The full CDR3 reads CASSLGGDGRTQYF.

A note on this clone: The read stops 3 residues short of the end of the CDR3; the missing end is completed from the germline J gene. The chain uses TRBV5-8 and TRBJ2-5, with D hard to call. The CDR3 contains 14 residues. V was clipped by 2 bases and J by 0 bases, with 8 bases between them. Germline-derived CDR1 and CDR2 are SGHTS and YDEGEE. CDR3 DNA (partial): TGTGCCAGCAGCTTTCGTCCGTACCAAGAGACC. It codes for CASSFRPYQET. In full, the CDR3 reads CASSFRPYQETQYF.

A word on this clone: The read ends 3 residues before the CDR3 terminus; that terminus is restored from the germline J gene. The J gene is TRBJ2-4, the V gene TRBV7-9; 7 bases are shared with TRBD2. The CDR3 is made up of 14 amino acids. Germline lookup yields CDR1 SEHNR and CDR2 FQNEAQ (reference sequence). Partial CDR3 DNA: TGTGCCAGCAGCTCCGAGTTGGGGGACTATGGT. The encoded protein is CASSSELGDYG. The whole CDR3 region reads CASSSELGDYGQYF.

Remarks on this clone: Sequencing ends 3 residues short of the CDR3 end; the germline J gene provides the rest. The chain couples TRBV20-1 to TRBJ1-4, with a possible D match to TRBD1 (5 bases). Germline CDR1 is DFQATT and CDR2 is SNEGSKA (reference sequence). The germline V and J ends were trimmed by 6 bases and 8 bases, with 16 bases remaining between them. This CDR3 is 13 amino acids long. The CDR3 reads CSANWDFREKLFF. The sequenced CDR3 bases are TGCAGTGCAAACTGGGACTTTCGGGAAAAA.

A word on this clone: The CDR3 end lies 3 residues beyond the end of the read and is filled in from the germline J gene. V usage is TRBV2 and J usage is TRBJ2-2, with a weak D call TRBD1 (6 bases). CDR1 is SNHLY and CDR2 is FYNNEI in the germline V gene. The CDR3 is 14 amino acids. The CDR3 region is CASSVAGDNSPLFF. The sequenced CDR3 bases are TGTGCCAGCAGTGTAGCAGGGGATAATTCACCG.

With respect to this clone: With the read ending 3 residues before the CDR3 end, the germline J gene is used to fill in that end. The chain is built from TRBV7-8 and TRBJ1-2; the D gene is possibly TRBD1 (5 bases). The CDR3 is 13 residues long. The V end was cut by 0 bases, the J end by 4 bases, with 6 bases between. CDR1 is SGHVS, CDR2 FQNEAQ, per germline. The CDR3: CASSLAQVYGYTF. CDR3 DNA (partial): TGTGCCAGCAGCTTAGCACAGGTCTATGGC.

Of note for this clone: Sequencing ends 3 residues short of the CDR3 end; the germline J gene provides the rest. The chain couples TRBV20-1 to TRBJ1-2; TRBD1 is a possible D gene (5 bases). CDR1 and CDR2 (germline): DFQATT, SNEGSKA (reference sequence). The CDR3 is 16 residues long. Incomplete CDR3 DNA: TGCAGTGCTAGAGGTGGGCTAGCGGGACTTTCCTACGAC. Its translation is CSARGGLAGLSYD. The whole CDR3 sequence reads CSARGGLAGLSYDYTF.

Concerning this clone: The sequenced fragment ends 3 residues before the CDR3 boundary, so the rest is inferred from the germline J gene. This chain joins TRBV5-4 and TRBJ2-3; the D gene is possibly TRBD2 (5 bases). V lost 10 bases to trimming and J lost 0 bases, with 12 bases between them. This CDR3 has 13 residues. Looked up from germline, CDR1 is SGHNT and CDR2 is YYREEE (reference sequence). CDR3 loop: CASRTSSTDTQYF. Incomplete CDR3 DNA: TGTGCCTCACGGACTTCTAGCACAGATACG.

The CDR3 loop is CASSLLRGSYEQYF. CDR3 DNA (partial): TGCGCCAGCAGCTTGCTGAGGGGATCCTACGAG. V usage is TRBV5-1 and J usage is TRBJ2-7; D might be TRBD1 or TRBD2, each matching 5 bases. The read stops 3 residues short of the end of the CDR3; the missing end is completed from the germline J gene. V was trimmed by 1 base and J by 1 base, leaving 9 bases between them. CDR1 is SGHRS, CDR2 YFSETQ, per germline. The CDR3 spans 14 residues.